The source of this TCR beta chain is a study of identical twins. Study results and caveats: Zero-insertion findings could be partly confounded by invariant cells (MAIT and iNKT cells). In cord blood, abundant beta clonotypes had fewer insertions; memory showed no trend. A cross-sectional statistical analysis, not follow-up of the same donors, supported the conclusions. Out-of-frame alpha sequences common to twins were enriched for low generation probability.

Turning to this clonotype: No antigen is known for it.

TCRdb reprocessed the 5' RACE reads via MiXCR and lists one record per CDR3 protein. This sample yields approximately 690,000 distinct CDR3 sequences, of which over 5% are seen a single time; roughly 2% belongs to the top ten. There are 15 residues in the CDR3. From germline, CDR1 is MNHEY and CDR2 SVGAGI. Trimming at V came to 3 bases and at J to 4 bases, leaving 5 bases not matched to a gene. This receptor was obtained from a young man in good health. V gene TRBV6-5 combines with J gene TRBJ2-7, with TRBD2 matching over 11 bases. Sequencing was carried out using naive T cells sorted from blood. The CDR3 coding sequence is TGTGCCAGCAGTTATCAGGGACTAGCGGTATACGAGCAGTACTTC. Protein sequence: CASSYQGLAVYEQYF.